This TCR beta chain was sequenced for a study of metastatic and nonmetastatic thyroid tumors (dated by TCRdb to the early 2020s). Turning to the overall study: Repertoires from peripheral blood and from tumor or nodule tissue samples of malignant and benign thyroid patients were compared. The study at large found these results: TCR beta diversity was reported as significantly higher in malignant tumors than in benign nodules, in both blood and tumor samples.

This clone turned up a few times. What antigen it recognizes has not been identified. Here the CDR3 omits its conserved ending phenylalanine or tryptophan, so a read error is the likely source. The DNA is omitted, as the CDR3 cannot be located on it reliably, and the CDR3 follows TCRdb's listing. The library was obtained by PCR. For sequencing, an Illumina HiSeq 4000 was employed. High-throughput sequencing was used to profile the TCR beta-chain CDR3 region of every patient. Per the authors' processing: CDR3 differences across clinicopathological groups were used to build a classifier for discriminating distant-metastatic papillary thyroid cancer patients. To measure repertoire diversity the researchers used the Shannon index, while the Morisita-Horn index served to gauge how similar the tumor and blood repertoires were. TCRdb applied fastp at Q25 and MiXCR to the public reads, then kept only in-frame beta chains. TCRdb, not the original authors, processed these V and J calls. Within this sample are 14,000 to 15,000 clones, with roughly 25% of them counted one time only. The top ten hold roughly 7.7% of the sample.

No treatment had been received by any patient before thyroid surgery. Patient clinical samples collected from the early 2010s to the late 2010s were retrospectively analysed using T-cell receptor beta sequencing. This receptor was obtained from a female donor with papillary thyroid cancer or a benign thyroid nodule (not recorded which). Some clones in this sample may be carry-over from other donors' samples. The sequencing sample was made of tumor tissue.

The CDR3 here reads CSARPRTI. The sequence is built from TRBV20-1 and TRBJ2-5. The germline V gene (reference sequence) supplies CDR1 DFQATT and CDR2 SNEGSKA. The CDR3 has 8 amino acids, counting both end residues.